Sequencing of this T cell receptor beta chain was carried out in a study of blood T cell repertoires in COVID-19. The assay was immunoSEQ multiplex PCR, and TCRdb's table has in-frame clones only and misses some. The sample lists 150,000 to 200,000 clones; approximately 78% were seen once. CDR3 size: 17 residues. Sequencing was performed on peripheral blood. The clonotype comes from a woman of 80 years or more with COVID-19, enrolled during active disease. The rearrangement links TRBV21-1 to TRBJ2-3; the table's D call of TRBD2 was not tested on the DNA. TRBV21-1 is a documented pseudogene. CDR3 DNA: TGTGCCAGCATCCTCCCATGTGCGGGACCTTGCACAGATACGCAGTATTTT. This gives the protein CASILPCAGPCTDTQYF.